This is a list of T cell receptor beta chains from one sample in a study of chemoradiotherapy in HPV16-positive cancers. Measured with immunoSEQ multiplex PCR; TCRdb has only the in-frame clones, and not every one. The repertoire has 550 to 850 clones, over 75% of them found once; the top ten carry approximately 4.2%. The sample was tumor tissue, taken from a patient who underwent chemoradiotherapy. These receptors were collected from a human donor with HPV-associated anogenital cancer. The conserved cysteine and the conserved F or W are not part of the CDR3 here. The D gene is left open where the match is weak.

d_gene	v_gene	j_gene	CDR3aa
TRBD1	TRBV27	TRBJ2-7	ASSSGTGPYEQY
TRBD2	TRBV5-1	TRBJ2-5	ASSPGGGIQETQY
NA	TRBV9	TRBJ1-2	ASSAERGGAVGYT
TRBD1	TRBV5-1	TRBJ1-2	ASSLGDRNYGYT
NA	TRBV5-1	TRBJ2-6	ASSLEGVGANVLT
TRBD1	TRBV5-4	TRBJ1-2	ASSLPGQGIGYGYT
NA	TRBV9	TRBJ1-2	ASSVAGWWGYT
TRBD1	TRBV6-6	TRBJ1-2	ASSYWPTGDT
TRBD2	TRBV5-5	TRBJ2-7	ASRRSTGTSGRAAYEQY
NA	TRBV7-2	TRBJ2-1	ASRVGRGSLDEQF
NA	TRBV7-2	TRBJ1-6	ASSPWPNRDSPLH
NA	TRBV6-4	TRBJ2-2	ASSEGTFAGELF
TRBD1	TRBV7-2	TRBJ2-7	ASSLGGQGAYEQY
NA	TRBV6-6	TRBJ2-7	ASRADRIVYEQY
NA	TRBV14	TRBJ1-3	ASSSQGQSSGNTIY
NA	TRBV4-3	TRBJ2-1	ASSQDPGKRRF
TRBD1	TRBV5-1	TRBJ2-2	ASSLGQSANLNTGELF
NA	TRBV21-1	TRBJ2-2	ARAGGLAYTGELF
TRBD2	TRBV9	TRBJ2-1	ASSGGSWGGSDEQF
NA	TRBV4-1	TRBJ1-1	ASSQGSSGDTEAF
NA	TRBV9	TRBJ1-1	ASSVGPEGEAF
NA	TRBV18	TRBJ2-5	ASSYQETQY
NA	TRBV19	TRBJ2-5	ASSSGRKTQY
NA	TRBV11-2	TRBJ2-2	ASSFVTGELF
NA	TRBV6-5	TRBJ1-4	ASSFSGAFGEKLF
NA	TRBV5-6	TRBJ1-2	ASSSPGQGQGGYGYT
NA	TRBV6-5	TRBJ2-6	ASSYGVGSGANVLT
NA	TRBV5-8	TRBJ2-7	ASSLSSGSYEQY
NA	TRBV21-1	TRBJ2-7	ASSKALGRQISYEQY
NA	TRBV5-6	TRBJ2-3	ASSRPDQLGSTDTQY
NA	TRBV5-1	TRBJ1-4	ASRGRVSNEKLF
NA	TRBV7-9	TRBJ1-2	ASSLRGLYGYT
TRBD1	TRBV18	TRBJ2-7	ASSPKTGTEQY
TRBD1	TRBV5-6	TRBJ2-1	ASSGTGKRDEQF
TRBD1	TRBV6-1	TRBJ2-7	ASWAAGGEQY
NA	TRBV13	TRBJ2-2	ASRNTGELF
NA	TRBV6-6	TRBJ1-2	ASGAGVNYGYT
TRBD1	TRBV28	TRBJ1-2	ASSSDRVYT
TRBD1	TRBV9	TRBJ2-1	ASSRSTGGYTV
TRBD1	TRBV30	TRBJ1-6	AWWPLPDRGDNSPLH
NA	TRBV6-4	TRBJ2-7	RGPRRNEQY
NA	TRBV7-2	TRBJ2-2	ASSLTLAGELF
NA	TRBV29-1	TRBJ1-1	GVTAMNTEAF
NA	TRBV19	TRBJ2-7	ARERGARPYEQY
TRBD1	TRBV4-3	TRBJ1-4	ASSQASRTGETNEKLF
TRBD2	TRBV9	TRBJ2-5	ASSVAGSGRWETQY
NA	TRBV7-8	TRBJ2-3	ASNPAGGVVDTQY
NA	TRBV9	TRBJ1-1	ASSVGWGFQGNTEAF
NA	TRBV11-2	TRBJ1-2	ASNTGTAYGYT